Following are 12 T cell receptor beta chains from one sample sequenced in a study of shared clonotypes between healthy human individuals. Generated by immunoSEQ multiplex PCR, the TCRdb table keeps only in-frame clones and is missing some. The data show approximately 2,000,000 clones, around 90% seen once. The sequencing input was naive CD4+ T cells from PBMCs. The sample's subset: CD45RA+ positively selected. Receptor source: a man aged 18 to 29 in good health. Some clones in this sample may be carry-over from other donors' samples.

DNA for the CDR3: TGTGCCAGCAGAAGCGCCACGTCCTCCTACGAGCAGTACTTC. Amino acids: CASRSATSSYEQYF. This rearrangement joins TRBV28 to TRBJ2-7; D unclear. This CDR3 has 14 residues. Germline CDR1 MDHEN, CDR2 SYDVKM. Trimming removed 6 bases from V and 0 bases from J, with 12 bases in between.

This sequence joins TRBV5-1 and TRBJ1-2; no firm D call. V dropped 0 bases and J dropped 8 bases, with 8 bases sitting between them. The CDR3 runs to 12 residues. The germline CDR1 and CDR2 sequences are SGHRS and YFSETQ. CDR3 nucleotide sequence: TGCGCCAGCAGCTTGGACTTCGACGGCTACACCTTC. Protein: CASSLDFDGYTF.

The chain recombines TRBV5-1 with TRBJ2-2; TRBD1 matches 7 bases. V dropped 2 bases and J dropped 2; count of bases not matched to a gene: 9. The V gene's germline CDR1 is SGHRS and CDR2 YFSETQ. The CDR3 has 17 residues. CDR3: CASSLHSGTDNTGELFF. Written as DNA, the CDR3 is TGCGCCAGCAGCTTACATTCCGGGACAGACAACACCGGGGAGCTGTTTTTT.

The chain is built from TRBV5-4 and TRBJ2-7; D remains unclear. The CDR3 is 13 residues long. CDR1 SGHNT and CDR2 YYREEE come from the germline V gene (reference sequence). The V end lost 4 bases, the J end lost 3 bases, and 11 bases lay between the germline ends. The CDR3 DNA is TGTGCCAGCAGCCCCACCGGCCTCTACGAGCAGTACTTC. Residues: CASSPTGLYEQYF. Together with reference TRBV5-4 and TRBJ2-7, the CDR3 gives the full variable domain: ETGVTQSPTHLIKTRGQQVTLRCSSQSGHNTVSWYQQALGQGPQFIFQYYREEENGRGNFPPRFSGLQFPNYSSELNVNALELDDSALYLCASSPTGLYEQYFGPGTRLTVT.

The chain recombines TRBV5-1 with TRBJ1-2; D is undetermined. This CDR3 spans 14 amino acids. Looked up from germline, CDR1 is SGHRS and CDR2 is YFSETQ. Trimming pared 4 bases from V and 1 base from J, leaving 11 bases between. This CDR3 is CASSPQSGNYGYTF. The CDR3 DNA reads TGCGCCAGCAGCCCCCAGTCCGGTAACTATGGCTACACCTTC.

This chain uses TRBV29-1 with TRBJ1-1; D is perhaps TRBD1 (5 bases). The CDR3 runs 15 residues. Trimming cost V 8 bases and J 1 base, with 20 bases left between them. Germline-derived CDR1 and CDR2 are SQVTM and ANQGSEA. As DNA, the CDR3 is TGCAGCACCCAAGTTTCCGGGGGGTCGAACACTGAAGCTTTCTTT. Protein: CSTQVSGGSNTEAFF. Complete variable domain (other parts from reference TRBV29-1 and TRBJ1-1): SAVISQKPSRDICQRGTSLTIQCQVDSQVTMMFWYRQQPGQSLTLIATANQGSEATYESGFVIDKFPISRPNLTFSTLTVSNMSPEDSSIYLCSTQVSGGSNTEAFFGQGTRLTVV.

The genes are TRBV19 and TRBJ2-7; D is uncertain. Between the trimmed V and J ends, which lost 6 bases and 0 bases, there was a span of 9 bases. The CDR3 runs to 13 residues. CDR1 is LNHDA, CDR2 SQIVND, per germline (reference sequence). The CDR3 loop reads CASRPTTSYEQYF. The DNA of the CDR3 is TGTGCCAGTAGGCCGACCACCTCCTACGAGCAGTACTTC.

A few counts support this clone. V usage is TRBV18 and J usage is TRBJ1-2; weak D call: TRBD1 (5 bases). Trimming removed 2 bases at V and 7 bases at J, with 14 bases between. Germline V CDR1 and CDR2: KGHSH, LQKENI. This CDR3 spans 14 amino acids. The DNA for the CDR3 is TGTGCCAGCTCACCAAGGGGCGCCTCGAGTGGCTACACCTTC. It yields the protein CASSPRGASSGYTF.

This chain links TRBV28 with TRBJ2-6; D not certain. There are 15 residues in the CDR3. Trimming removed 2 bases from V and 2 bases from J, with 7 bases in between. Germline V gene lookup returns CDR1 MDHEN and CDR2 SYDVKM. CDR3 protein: CASSLSSPGANVLTF. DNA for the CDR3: TGTGCCAGCAGTTTAAGCTCCCCTGGGGCCAACGTCCTGACTTTC.

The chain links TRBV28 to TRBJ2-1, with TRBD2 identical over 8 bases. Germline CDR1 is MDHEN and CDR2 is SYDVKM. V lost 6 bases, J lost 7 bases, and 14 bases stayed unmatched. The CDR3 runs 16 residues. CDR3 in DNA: TGTGCCAGCAGCTCTAACCCGGGGGGGGCAAGGAATGAGCAGTTCTTC. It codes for CASSSNPGGARNEQFF.

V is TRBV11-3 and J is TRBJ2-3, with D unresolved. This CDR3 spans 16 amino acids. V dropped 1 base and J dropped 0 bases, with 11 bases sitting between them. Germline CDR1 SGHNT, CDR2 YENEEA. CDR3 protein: CASSLGAITSTDTQYF. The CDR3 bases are TGTGCCAGCAGCTTAGGCGCTATCACTAGCACAGATACGCAGTATTTT. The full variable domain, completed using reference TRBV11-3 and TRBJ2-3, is EAGVVQSPRYKIIEKKQPVAFWCNPISGHNTLYWYLQNLGQGPELLIRYENEEAVDDSQLPKDRFSAERLKGVDSTLKIQPAELGDSAVYLCASSLGAITSTDTQYFGPGTRLTVL.

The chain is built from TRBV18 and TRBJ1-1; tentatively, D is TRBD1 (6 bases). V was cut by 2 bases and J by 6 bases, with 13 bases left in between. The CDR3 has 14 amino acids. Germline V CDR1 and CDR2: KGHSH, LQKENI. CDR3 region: CASSPIGGQSEAFF. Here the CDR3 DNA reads TGTGCCAGCTCACCAATTGGGGGACAATCTGAAGCTTTCTTT.